These 4 T cell receptor beta chains were all obtained from the same sample, sequenced in a study of a mutant IDH1 vaccine in newly diagnosed glioma. Time point meaning: baseline, week 1 (first vaccination visit). Treatment given: pre-vaccination baseline after standard-of-care therapy. Libraries were prepared by immunoSEQ multiplex PCR; TCRdb keeps only in-frame clonotypes and omits some of them. The table includes nearly 70,000 clones, 70% to 80% detected once. This specimen was PBMCs, taken from a glioma patient treated with radiotherapy, temozolomide or both. The receptor source for this set is a man aged 45 to 65 with glioma.

This chain connects TRBV25-1 to TRBJ1-6, with D hard to call. The CDR3 contains 12 residues. Germline CDR1 and CDR2: MGHDK and SYGVNS. V was cut by 1 base and J by 11 bases, with 6 bases left in between. CDR3 in DNA: TGTGCCAGCAGTGAATCCCAAACACCCCTCCACTTT. Its translation: CASSESQTPLHF.

The chain is built from TRBV6-5 and TRBJ2-7, with 10 positions matching TRBD1. Germline assignment: CDR1 MNHEY and CDR2 SVGAGI. V lost 5 bases, J lost 3 bases, and 7 bases stayed unmatched. This CDR3 spans 15 amino acids. For the CDR3, the DNA is TGTGCCAGCAGTCCGGGACAGGGGTCCTACTACGAGCAGTACTTC. This codes for CASSPGQGSYYEQYF.

The V and J genes are TRBV4-1 and TRBJ2-6; D might be TRBD1 (5 bases). V was clipped by 5 bases and J by 0 bases, with 17 bases between them. The CDR3 has 18 amino acids. CDR1 and CDR2 (germline): MGHRA, YSYEKL. CDR3 amino acids: CASSNGQNFYSGANVLTF. The CDR3 bases are TGCGCCAGCAGCAACGGACAAAATTTCTACTCTGGGGCCAACGTCCTGACTTTC.

The chain is built from TRBV27 and TRBJ1-1; D might be TRBD1 (5 bases). This CDR3 spans 13 amino acids. V was trimmed by 3 bases and J by 5 bases, leaving 10 bases between them. Germline CDR1 and CDR2: MNHEY and SMNVEV (reference sequence). Here the CDR3 reads CASSLKGQTEAFF. Written as DNA, the CDR3 is TGTGCCAGCAGTTTGAAGGGGCAAACTGAAGCTTTCTTT.